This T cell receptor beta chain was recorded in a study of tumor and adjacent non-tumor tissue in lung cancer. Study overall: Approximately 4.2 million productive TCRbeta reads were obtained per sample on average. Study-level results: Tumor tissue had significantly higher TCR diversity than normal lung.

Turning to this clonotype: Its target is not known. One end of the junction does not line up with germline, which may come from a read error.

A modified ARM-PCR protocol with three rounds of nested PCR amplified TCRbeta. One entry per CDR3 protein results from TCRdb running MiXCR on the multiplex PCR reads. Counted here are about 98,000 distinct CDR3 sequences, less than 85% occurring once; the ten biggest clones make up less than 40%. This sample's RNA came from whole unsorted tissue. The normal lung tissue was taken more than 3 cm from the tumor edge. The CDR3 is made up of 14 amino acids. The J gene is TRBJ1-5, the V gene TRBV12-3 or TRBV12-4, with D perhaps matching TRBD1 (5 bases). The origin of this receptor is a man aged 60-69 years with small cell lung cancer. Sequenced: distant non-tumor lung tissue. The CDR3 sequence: CASNRHGAGQPLHF. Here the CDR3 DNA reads TGTGCCAGCAACCGACATGGGGCAGGTCAGCCCCTGCATTTT.